This T cell receptor (beta chain) is drawn from a study of T cells after posttransplantation cyclophosphamide. CDR3 length equals 14 residues. CDR1 is MNHNS and CDR2 is SASEGT in the germline V gene. Trimming at V came to 6 bases and at J to 6 bases, leaving 8 bases not matched to a gene. Using immunoSEQ multiplex PCR, the repertoire was profiled, and TCRdb retains in-frame clones only, with some absent. Listed for the sample are fewer than 4,000 clones, none seen a single time. This clone was picked up many times. A marrow graft followed busulfan-fludarabine conditioning, with cyclophosphamide on days +3 and +4.

The chain joins TRBV6-1 to TRBJ2-7, with TRBD2 identical over 10 bases. The starting material was PBMCs, obtained 84 days after allogeneic stem cell transplant with posttransplant cyclophosphamide. The sequence derives from a female patient in her forties or fifties who received an allogeneic stem cell transplant from a related donor, was CMV-positive, and had no GVHD. Some T cells may be transferred from the graft donor. As DNA, the CDR3 is TGTGCCAGCAGAGGACTAGCGGATTTGGGCGAGCAGTACTTC. It yields the protein CASRGLADLGEQYF.